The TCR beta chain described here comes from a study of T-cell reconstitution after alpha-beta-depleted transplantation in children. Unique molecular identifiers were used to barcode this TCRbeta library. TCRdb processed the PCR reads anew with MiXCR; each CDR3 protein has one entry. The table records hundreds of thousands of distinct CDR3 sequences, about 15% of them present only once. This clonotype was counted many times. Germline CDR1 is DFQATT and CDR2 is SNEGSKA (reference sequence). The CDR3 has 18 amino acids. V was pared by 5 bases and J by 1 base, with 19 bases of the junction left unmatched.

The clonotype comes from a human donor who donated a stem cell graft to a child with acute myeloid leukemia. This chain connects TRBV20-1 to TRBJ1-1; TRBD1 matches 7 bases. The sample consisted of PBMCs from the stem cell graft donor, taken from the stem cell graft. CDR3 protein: CSALVYRDSRYENTEAFF. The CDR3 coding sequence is TGCAGTGCTTTAGTTTACCGGGACAGCCGGTACGAGAACACTGAAGCTTTCTTT.